Presented here are 9 T cell receptor beta chains from one specimen sequenced in a study of T-cell reconstitution after alpha-beta-depleted transplantation in children. Preparation of the TCRbeta library was carried out with unique molecular identifiers. TCRdb re-derived calls from the PCR reads in MiXCR, one entry per CDR3 protein. The profile shows 450,000 to 500,000 distinct CDR3 sequences, under 15% of them singletons. The input for sequencing was PBMCs from the stem cell graft donor, taken from the stem cell graft. The receptors here all came from a human donor who donated a stem cell graft to a child with combined immunodeficiency.

The J gene is TRBJ1-1, the V gene TRBV7-3; TRBD1 might be the D (5 bases). V was clipped by 1 base and J by 5 bases, with 11 bases between them. This CDR3 comprises 14 residues. From germline, CDR1 is SGHTA and CDR2 FQGTGA. CDR3 DNA: TGTGCCAGCAGCTTAAGAGGGGAGGAGACTGAAGCTTTCTTT. Encoded protein: CASSLRGEETEAFF.

The chain employs TRBV30 and TRBJ1-2; 11 positions agree with TRBD1. Trimming cost V 3 bases and J 4 bases; bases outside gene matches: 4. The germline V gene has CDR1 GTSNPN and CDR2 SVGIG (reference sequence). The CDR3 is 14 residues long. CDR3 region: CAWRRTGGGYGYTF. CDR3 nucleotides: TGTGCCTGGAGGCGGACAGGGGGCGGCTATGGCTACACCTTC. Drawing the rest from reference TRBV30 and TRBJ1-2, the complete variable domain is SQTIHQWPATLVQPVGSPLSLECTVEGTSNPNLYWYRQAAGRGLQLLFYSVGIGQISSEVPQNLSASRPQDRQFILSSKKLLLSDSGFYLCAWRRTGGGYGYTFGSGTRLTVV.

The J gene is TRBJ2-2, the V gene TRBV19, with 9 positions matching TRBD2. This CDR3 has 17 residues. Unmatched junction bases numbered 17, after V lost 8 bases and J lost 7 bases. Germline V gene data show CDR1 as LNHDA and CDR2 as SQIVND (reference sequence). CDR3 sequence: CASGLAGFYQEVGELFF. CDR3 in DNA: TGTGCCAGTGGGCTAGCGGGATTTTACCAGGAGGTCGGGGAGCTGTTTTTT.

This clonotype came up a few times. The V and J genes are TRBV29-1 and TRBJ2-1; 8 positions match TRBD2. The CDR3 runs 11 residues. Germline CDR1 and CDR2: SQVTM and ANQGSEA. Trimming removed 8 bases from V and 9 bases from J; junction bases left unmatched: 6. This chain's CDR3 is CSTLGLAEQFF. For the CDR3, the DNA is TGCAGCACCCTTGGACTAGCTGAGCAGTTCTTC.

This sequence joins TRBV25-1 and TRBJ2-5; D possibly corresponds to TRBD1 (5 bases). This CDR3 is built from 16 residues. Trimming pared 1 base from V and 4 bases from J, leaving 16 bases between. Germline CDR1 and CDR2: MGHDK and SYGVNS. CDR3 region: CASSELGQGRGETQYF. The CDR3 DNA reads TGTGCCAGCAGTGAATTGGGTCAGGGTAGAGGAGAGACCCAGTACTTC.

In its sample, this clonotype was seen a few times. This chain connects TRBV3-1 to TRBJ2-1; 12 bases agree with TRBD2. There are 16 residues in the CDR3. Looked up from germline, CDR1 is LGHDT and CDR2 is YNNKEL (reference sequence). V was pared by 4 bases and J by 7 bases, with 8 bases of the junction left unmatched. The CDR3 DNA is TGTGCCAGCAGCCTCCACCCTAGCGGGAGGGATAATGAGCAGTTCTTC. It is translated as CASSLHPSGRDNEQFF.

This clonotype was seen a handful of times. The chain joins TRBV7-9 to TRBJ2-3; D gene ambiguous. The V end lost 1 base, the J end lost 10 bases, and 12 bases lay between the germline ends. In germline, CDR1 is SEHNR, CDR2 FQNEAQ (reference sequence). This CDR3 is 13 amino acids long. The CDR3 sequence is CASSLGTIVPQYF. The CDR3 DNA follows: TGTGCCAGCAGCTTAGGTACTATCGTTCCGCAGTATTTT. Full variable domain (remainder filled in from reference TRBV7-9 and TRBJ2-3): DTGVSQNPRHKITKRGQNVTFRCDPISEHNRLYWYRQTLGQGPEFLTYFQNEAQLEKSRLLSDRFSAERPKGSFSTLEIQRTEQGDSAMYLCASSLGTIVPQYFGPGTRLTVL.

This clonotype was observed a few times. The chain uses TRBV7-2 and TRBJ2-5; D remains unclear. V dropped 1 base and J dropped 0 bases, with 6 bases sitting between them. The germline V gene has CDR1 SGHTA and CDR2 FQGNSA. The CDR3 totals 14 residues. CDR3 in DNA: TGTGCCAGCAGCTTAGTTGGGTACCAAGAGACCCAGTACTTC. Amino acid sequence: CASSLVGYQETQYF.

The chain has TRBV29-1 and TRBJ2-1; D is undetermined. The germline gives CDR1 SQVTM, CDR2 ANQGSEA. The CDR3 length is 17 residues. V lost 0 bases and J lost 0, with 15 bases in between. CDR3 nucleotide sequence: TGCAGCGTTGAAGACCCCCTGACCCGGAGCTCCTACAATGAGCAGTTCTTC. Translation gives CSVEDPLTRSSYNEQFF.